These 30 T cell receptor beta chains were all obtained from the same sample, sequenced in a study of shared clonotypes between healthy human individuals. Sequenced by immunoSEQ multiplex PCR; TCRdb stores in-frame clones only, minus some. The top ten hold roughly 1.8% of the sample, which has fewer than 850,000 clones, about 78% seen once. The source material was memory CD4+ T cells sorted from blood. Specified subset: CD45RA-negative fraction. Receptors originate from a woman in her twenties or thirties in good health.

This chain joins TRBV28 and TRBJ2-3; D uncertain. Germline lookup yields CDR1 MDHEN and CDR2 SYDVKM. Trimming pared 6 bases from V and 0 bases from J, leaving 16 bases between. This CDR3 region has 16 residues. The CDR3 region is CASRTLGQYSTDTQYF. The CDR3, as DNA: TGTGCCAGCAGAACCCTCGGGCAGTATAGCACAGATACGCAGTATTTT.

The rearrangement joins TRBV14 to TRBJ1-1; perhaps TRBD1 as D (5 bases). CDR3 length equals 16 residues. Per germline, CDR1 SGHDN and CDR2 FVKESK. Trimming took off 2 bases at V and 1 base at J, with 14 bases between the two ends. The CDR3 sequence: CASSQKVGTANTEAFF. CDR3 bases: TGTGCCAGCAGCCAAAAGGTTGGGACGGCGAACACTGAAGCTTTCTTT.

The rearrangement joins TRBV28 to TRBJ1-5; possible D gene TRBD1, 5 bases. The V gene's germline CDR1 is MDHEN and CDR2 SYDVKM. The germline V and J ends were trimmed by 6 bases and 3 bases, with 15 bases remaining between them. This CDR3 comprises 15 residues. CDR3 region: CASSGALGPNQPQHF. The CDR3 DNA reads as TGTGCCAGCAGCGGGGCTCTAGGCCCCAATCAGCCCCAGCATTTT. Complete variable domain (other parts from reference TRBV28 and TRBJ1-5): DVKVTQSSRYLVKRTGEKVFLECVQDMDHENMFWYRQDPGLGLRLIYFSYDVKMKEKGDIPEGYSVSREKKERFSLILESASTNQTSMYLCASSGALGPNQPQHFGDGTRLSIL.

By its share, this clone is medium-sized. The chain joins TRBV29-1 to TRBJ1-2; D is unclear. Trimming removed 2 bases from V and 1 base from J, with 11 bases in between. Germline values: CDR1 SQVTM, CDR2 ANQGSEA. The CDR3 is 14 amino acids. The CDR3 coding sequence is TGCAGCGTTGAATCCCCGAGCAGTAACTATGGCTACACCTTC. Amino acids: CSVESPSSNYGYTF. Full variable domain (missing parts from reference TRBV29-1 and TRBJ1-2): SAVISQKPSRDICQRGTSLTIQCQVDSQVTMMFWYRQQPGQSLTLIATANQGSEATYESGFVIDKFPISRPNLTFSTLTVSNMSPEDSSIYLCSVESPSSNYGYTFGSGTRLTVV.

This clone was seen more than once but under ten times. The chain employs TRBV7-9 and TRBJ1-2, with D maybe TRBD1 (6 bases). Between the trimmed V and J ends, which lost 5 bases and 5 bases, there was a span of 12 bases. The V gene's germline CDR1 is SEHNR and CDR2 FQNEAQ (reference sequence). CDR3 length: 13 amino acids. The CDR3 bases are TGTGCCAGCAGCCCCAGGACAGAGTATGGCTACACCTTC. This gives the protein CASSPRTEYGYTF.

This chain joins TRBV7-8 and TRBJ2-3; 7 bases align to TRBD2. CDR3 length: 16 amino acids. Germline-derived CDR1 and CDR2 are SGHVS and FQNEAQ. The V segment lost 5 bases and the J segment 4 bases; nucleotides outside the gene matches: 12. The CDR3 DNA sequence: TGTGCCAGCAGCCCGACTAGCCTGAGGCGATCAGATACGCAGTATTTT. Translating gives CASSPTSLRRSDTQYF. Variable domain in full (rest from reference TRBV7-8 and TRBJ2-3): GAGVSQSPRYKVAKRGQDVALRCDPISGHVSLFWYQQALGQGPEFLTYFQNEAQLDKSGLPSDRFFAERPEGSVSTLKIQRTQQEDSAVYLCASSPTSLRRSDTQYFGPGTRLTVL.

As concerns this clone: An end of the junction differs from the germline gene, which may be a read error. CDR3 protein: CASSYGDGNQAQHF. Here the CDR3 DNA reads TGTGCCAGTAGTTACGGCGATGGAAATCAGGCCCAGCATTTT. The rearrangement joins TRBV19 to TRBJ1-5; D gene uncertain. Per the germline V gene, CDR1 is LNHDA and CDR2 is SQIVND (reference sequence). The CDR3 covers 14 residues.

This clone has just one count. The CDR3 DNA is TGTGCCAGCAGTTTAACAGGTCGAGGCACTGAAGCTTTCTTT. Translation gives CASSLTGRGTEAFF. The chain has TRBV28 and TRBJ1-1; D might be TRBD1 (5 bases). The CDR3 spans 14 residues. The ends were cut back, 2 bases at V and 4 bases at J, with 11 bases in the middle. Germline V CDR1 and CDR2: MDHEN, SYDVKM.

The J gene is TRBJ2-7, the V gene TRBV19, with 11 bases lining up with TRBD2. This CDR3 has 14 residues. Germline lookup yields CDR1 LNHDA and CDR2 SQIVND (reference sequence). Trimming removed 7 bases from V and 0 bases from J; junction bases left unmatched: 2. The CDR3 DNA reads TGTGCCAGTACCACTAGCGGGAGCTCCTACGAGCAGTACTTC. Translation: CASTTSGSSYEQYF.

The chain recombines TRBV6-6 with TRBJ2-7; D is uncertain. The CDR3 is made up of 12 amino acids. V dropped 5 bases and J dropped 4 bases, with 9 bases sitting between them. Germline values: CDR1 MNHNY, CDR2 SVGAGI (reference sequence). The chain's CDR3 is CASSTDPYEQYF. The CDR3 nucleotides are TGTGCCAGCAGTACGGACCCTTACGAGCAGTACTTC.

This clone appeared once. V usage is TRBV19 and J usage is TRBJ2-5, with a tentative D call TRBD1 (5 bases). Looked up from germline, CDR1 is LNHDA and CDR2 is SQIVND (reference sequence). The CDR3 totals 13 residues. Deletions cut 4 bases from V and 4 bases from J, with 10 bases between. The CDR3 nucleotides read TGTGCCAGTAGTACAGGGTTCACAGAGACCCAGTACTTC. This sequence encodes CASSTGFTETQYF.

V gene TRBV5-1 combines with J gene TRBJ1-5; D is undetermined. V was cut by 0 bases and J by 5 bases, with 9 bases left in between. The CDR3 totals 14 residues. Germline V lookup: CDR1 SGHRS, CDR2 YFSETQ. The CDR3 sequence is CASSLGGRDQPQHF. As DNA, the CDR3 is TGCGCCAGCAGCTTGGGAGGTCGCGATCAGCCCCAGCATTTT.

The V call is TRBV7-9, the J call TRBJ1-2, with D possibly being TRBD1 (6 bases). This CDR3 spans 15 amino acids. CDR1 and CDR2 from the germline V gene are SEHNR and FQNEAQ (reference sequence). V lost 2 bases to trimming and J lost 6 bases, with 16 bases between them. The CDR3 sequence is CASSLLPQGGDGYTF. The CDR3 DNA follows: TGTGCCAGCAGCTTACTTCCACAGGGTGGGGATGGCTACACCTTC.

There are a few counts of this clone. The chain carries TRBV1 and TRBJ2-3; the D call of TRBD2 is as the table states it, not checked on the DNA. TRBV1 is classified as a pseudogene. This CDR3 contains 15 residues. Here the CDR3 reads CTSSHERESTDTQYF. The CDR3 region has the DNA TGCACCAGCAGCCACGAGCGGGAGAGCACAGATACGCAGTATTTT.

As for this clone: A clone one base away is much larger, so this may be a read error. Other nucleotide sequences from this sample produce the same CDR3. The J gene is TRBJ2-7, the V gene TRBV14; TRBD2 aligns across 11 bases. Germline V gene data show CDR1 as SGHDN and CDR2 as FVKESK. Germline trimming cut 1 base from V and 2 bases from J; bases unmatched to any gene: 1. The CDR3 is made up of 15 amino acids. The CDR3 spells CASSQGLAGTYEQYF. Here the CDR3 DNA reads TGTGCCAGCAGCCAAGGACTAGCGGGAACCTACGAGCAGTACTTC.

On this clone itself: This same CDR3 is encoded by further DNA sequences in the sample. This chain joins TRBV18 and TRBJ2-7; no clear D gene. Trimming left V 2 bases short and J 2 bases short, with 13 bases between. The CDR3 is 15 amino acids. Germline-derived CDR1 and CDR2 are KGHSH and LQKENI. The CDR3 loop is CASSPNQRGTYEQYF. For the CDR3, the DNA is TGTGCCAGCTCACCAAATCAACGCGGTACCTACGAGCAGTACTTC.

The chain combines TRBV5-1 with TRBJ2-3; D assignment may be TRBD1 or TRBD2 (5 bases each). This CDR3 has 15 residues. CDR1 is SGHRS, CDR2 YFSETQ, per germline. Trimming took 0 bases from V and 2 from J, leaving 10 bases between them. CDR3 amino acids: CASSLGDGVTDTQYF. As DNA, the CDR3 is TGCGCCAGCAGCTTGGGGGACGGAGTCACAGATACGCAGTATTTT.

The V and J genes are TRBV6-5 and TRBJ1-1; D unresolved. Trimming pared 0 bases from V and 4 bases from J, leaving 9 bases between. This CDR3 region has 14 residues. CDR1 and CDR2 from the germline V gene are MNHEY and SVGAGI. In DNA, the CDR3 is TGTGCCAGCAGTTACTCACTCCTGAGCACTGAAGCTTTCTTT. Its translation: CASSYSLLSTEAFF.

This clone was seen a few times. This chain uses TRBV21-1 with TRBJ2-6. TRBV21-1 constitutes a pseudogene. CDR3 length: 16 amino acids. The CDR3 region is CASSARPTSGANVLTF. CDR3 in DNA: TGTGCCAGCAGCGCGAGACCGACCTCTGGGGCCAACGTCCTGACTTTC.

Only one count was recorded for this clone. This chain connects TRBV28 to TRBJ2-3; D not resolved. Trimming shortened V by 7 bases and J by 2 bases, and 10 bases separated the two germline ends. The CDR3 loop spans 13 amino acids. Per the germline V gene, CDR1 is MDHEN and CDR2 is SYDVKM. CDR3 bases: TGTGCCAGCACTGACGGATACACAGATACGCAGTATTTT. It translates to CASTDGYTDTQYF. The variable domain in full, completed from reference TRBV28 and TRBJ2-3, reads DVKVTQSSRYLVKRTGEKVFLECVQDMDHENMFWYRQDPGLGLRLIYFSYDVKMKEKGDIPEGYSVSREKKERFSLILESASTNQTSMYLCASTDGYTDTQYFGPGTRLTVL.

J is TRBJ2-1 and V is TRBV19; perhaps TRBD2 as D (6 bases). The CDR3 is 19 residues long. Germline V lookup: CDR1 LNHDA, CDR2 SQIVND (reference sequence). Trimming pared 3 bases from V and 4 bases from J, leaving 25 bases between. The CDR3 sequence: CASSILMSPGTPTYNEQFF. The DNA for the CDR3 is TGTGCCAGTAGTATCTTAATGTCCCCCGGGACTCCCACGTACAATGAGCAGTTCTTC.

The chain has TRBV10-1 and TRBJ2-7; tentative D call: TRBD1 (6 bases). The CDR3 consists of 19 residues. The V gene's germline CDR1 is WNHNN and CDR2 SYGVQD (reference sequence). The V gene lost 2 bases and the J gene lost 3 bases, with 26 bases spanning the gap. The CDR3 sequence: CASSEPAEVSQGSHYEQYF. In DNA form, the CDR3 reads TGCGCCAGCAGTGAGCCGGCCGAGGTGAGCCAGGGGTCTCACTACGAGCAGTACTTC.

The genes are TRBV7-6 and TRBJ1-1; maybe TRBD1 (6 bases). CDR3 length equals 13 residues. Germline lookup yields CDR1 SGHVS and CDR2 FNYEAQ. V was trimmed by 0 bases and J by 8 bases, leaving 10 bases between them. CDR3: CASSLAVQGEAFF. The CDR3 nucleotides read TGTGCCAGCAGCTTAGCGGTCCAGGGGGAAGCTTTCTTT.

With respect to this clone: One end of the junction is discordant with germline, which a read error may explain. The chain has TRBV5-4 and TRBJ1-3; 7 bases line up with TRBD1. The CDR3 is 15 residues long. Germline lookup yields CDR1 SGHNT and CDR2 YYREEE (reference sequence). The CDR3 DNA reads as TGTGCCAGCAGCTCACGACAGGGTTCTGGGAACACCATATATTTT. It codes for CASSSRQGSGNTIYF.

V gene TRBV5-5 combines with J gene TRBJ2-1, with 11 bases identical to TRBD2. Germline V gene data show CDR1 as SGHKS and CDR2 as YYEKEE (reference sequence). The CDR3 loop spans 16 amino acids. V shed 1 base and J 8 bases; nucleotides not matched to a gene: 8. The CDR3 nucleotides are TGTGCCAGCAGCTTGATACTAGCGGGAGTGTCCGATGAGCAGTTCTTC. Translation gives CASSLILAGVSDEQFF.

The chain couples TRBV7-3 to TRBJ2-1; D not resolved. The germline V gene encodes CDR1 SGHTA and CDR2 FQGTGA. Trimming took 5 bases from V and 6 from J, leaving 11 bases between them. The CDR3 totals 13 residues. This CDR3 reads CASSPVGGNEQFF. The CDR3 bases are TGTGCCAGCAGCCCCGTTGGCGGCAATGAGCAGTTCTTC.

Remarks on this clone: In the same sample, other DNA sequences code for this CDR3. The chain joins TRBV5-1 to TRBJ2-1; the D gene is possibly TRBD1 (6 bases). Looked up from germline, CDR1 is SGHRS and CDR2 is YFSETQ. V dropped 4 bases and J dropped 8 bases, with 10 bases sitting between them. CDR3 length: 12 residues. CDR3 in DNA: TGCGCCAGCAGCCTCAGGGGAGATGAGCAGTTCTTC. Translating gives CASSLRGDEQFF.

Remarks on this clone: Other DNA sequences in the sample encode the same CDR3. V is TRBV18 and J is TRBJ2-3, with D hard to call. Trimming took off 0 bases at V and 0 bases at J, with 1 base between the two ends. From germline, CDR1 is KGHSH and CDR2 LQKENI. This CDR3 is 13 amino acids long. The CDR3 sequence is CASSPPSTDTQYF. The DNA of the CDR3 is TGTGCCAGCTCACCACCTAGCACAGATACGCAGTATTTT.

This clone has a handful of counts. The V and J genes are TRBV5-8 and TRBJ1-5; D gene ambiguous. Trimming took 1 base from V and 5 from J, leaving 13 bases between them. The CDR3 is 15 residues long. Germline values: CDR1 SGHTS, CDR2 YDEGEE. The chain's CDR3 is CASSLISRYDQPQHF. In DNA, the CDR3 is TGTGCCAGCAGCTTGATATCCAGGTACGATCAGCCCCAGCATTTT.

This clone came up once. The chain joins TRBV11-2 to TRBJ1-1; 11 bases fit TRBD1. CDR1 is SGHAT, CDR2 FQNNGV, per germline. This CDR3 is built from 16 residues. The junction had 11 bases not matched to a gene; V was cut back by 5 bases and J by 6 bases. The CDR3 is CASSPGQGALVAEAFF. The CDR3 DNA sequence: TGTGCCAGCAGCCCAGGACAGGGGGCCCTTGTAGCTGAAGCTTTCTTT.